These T cell receptor beta chains were read from a single sample in a study of long-term antiretroviral therapy in people with HIV. Repertoires were generated with immunoSEQ multiplex PCR, while TCRdb's copy carries only in-frame clones and drops some. The sample consists of roughly 7,100 clones, roughly two thirds of them appearing once. Sequenced here: unsorted PBMCs, sampled 0.2 years after starting antiretroviral therapy. The source of these receptors is a man aged 40-49 years with HIV. Each CDR3 is given with its conserved first and last residue. A D gene is named only where the DNA matches it firmly. Clone sizes are given selectively: once, few, many, or a class where the clone is expanded.

-	-	TRBV7-9	TRBJ1-1	13	TGTGCCAGCAGCTCGCGCCTGAACACTGAAGCTTTCTTT	CASSSRLNTEAFF
TRBD1	-	TRBV6-6	TRBJ2-1	11	TGTGCCAGCAGTTACACAGGGGTAACGGTCTTC	CASSYTGVTVF
TRBD1	-	TRBV6-1	TRBJ2-7	14	TGTGCCAGCAGACAGGGACAGGTCACCTACGAGCAGTACTTC	CASRQGQVTYEQYF
TRBD1	-	TRBV11-2	TRBJ2-7	14	TGTGCCAGCAGCTTGAGACAGGGGTACTACGAGCAGTACTTC	CASSLRQGYYEQYF
-	-	TRBV13	TRBJ2-7	16	TGTGCCAGCAGCCCGGGGACGGAAGGTCTCTCCTACGAGCAGTACTTC	CASSPGTEGLSYEQYF
TRBD1	once	TRBV27	TRBJ1-1	11	TGTGCCACCGAGACAGGGGGGGGAGCTTTCTTT	CATETGGGAFF
-	-	TRBV11-3	TRBJ2-2	14	TGTGCCAGCAGCTTAGACGGGGGCACCGGGGAGCTGTTTTTT	CASSLDGGTGELFF
-	few	TRBV2	TRBJ1-2	16	TGTGCCAGCAGTGACGCTCCGGTCGACTATGACTATGGCTACACCTTC	CASSDAPVDYDYGYTF
-	-	TRBV30	TRBJ2-2	13	TGTGCCTGGAGTGTACAGGGAGCCGGGGAGCTGTTTTTT	CAWSVQGAGELFF
TRBD1	-	TRBV10-1	TRBJ2-7	16	TGCGCCAGCAGTGAGTCGAGGGACAGGGACTCCTACGAGCAGTACTTC	CASSESRDRDSYEQYF
-	-	TRBV7-9	TRBJ2-3	15	TGTGCCAGCAGCCTCCTCCGGGGGACAACAGATACGCAGTATTTT	CASSLLRGTTDTQYF
-	-	TRBV18	TRBJ1-3	16	TGTGCCAGCTCACCAAACAGGGATAGCTCTGGAAACACCATATATTTT	CASSPNRDSSGNTIYF
-	few	TRBV19	TRBJ1-6	13	TGTGCCAGTAACCAGGGGAATAATTCACCCCTCCACTTT	CASNQGNNSPLHF
-	few	TRBV5-6	TRBJ1-2	16	TGTGCCAGCAGCTTGGCCGGCTGGGGAGGGAATTATGGCTACACCTTC	CASSLAGWGGNYGYTF
-	-	TRBV14	TRBJ2-7	15	TGTGCCAGCAGCCCATATATGGGGTTAGCCTACGAGCAGTACTTC	CASSPYMGLAYEQYF
-	-	TRBV14	TRBJ2-1	16	TGTGCCAGCAGCCAAGAACCGGGGGTGACCTACAATGAGCAGTTCTTC	CASSQEPGVTYNEQFF
TRBD1	-	TRBV2	TRBJ2-3	14	TGTGCCAGCGCGGGACAGGGAATCACAGATACGCAGTATTTT	CASAGQGITDTQYF
TRBD2	once	TRBV27	TRBJ2-5	15	TGTGCCAGCAGTTTAGGCCGGGGGGGCGGTGAGACCCAGTACTTC	CASSLGRGGGETQYF
-	once	TRBV7-2	TRBJ2-6	16	TGTGCCAGCAGCTCTCGGGGGCGGGCTGGGGCCAACGTCCTGACTTTC	CASSSRGRAGANVLTF
-	-	TRBV20-1	TRBJ2-5	10	TGCAGTGCTTACCAAGAGACCCAGTACTTC	CSAYQETQYF
TRBD2	once	TRBV27	TRBJ2-7	13	TGTGCCAGCAGTTGGACTAGCATCCACGAGCAGTACTTC	CASSWTSIHEQYF
-	medium-sized	TRBV10-3	TRBJ2-1	14	TGTGCCATCAGTGAGGGGGGGCTCAACAATGAGCAGTTCTTC	CAISEGGLNNEQFF
-	once	TRBV10-2	TRBJ2-7	14	TGCGCCAGCAGTGAGGGACGGACGCTGTACGAGCAGTACTTC	CASSEGRTLYEQYF
TRBD1	-	TRBV5-1	TRBJ2-2	16	TGCGCCAGCAGCTTGAAACTCACAGGGGACACCGGGGAGCTGTTTTTT	CASSLKLTGDTGELFF
-	-	TRBV5-1	TRBJ1-1	15	TGCGCCAGCAGCTTGGCCGTAGGGGCCTCCACTGAAGCTTTCTTT	CASSLAVGASTEAFF
-	large	TRBV6-5	TRBJ1-1	14	TGTGCCAGCAGTTCGGAAGTCCTGAACACTGAAGCTTTCTTT	CASSSEVLNTEAFF
TRBD1	-	TRBV27	TRBJ2-7	18	TGTGCCAGCAGTTCCCTCGGGGGAGGGACAGGGACCTCCTACGAGCAGTACTTC	CASSSLGGGTGTSYEQYF
TRBD1	-	TRBV6-1	TRBJ1-5	15	TGTGCCAGCAGTTGGGGGGGACAGAACAATCAGCCCCAGCATTTT	CASSWGGQNNQPQHF